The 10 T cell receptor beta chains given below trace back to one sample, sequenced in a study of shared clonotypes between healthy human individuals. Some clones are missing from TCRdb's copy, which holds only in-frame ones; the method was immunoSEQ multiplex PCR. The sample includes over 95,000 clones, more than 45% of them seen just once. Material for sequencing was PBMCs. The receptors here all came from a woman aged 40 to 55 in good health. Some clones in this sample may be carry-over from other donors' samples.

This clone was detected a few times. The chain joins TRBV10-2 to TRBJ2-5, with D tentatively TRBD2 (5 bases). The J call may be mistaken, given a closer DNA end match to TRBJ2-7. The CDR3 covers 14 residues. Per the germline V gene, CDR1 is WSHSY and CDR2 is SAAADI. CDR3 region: CASWEPPLSYEQYF. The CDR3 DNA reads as TGCGCCAGCTGGGAGCCGCCCCTCAGCTACGAGCAGTACTTC.

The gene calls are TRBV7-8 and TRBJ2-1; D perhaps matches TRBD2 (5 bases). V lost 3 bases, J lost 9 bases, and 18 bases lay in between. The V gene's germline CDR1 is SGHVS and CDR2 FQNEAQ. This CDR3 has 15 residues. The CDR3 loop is CASSLGREGRTEQFF. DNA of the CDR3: TGTGCCAGCAGCTTGGGAAGAGAAGGGAGAACTGAGCAGTTCTTC.

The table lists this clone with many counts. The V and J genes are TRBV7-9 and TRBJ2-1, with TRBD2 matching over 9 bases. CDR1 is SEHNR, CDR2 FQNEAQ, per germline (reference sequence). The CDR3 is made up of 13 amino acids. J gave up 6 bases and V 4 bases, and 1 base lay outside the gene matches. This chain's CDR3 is CASSSGLANEQFF. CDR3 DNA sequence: TGTGCCAGCAGCTCGGGACTAGCCAATGAGCAGTTCTTC.

As DNA, the CDR3 is TGCGCCAGCAGCCACTTGGAGGCGGGGCCCTACGAGCAGTACTTC. This encodes CASSHLEAGPYEQYF. The rearrangement joins TRBV4-1 to TRBJ2-7; TRBD2 is a possible D gene (6 bases). Trimming took off 3 bases at V and 2 bases at J, with 14 bases between the two ends. Per the germline V gene, CDR1 is MGHRA and CDR2 is YSYEKL. The CDR3 spans 15 residues.

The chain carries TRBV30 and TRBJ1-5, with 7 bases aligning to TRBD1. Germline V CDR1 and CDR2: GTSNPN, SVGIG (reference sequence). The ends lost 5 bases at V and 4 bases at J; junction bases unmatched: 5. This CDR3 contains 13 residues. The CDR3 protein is CAWRDSRNQPQHF. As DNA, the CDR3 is TGTGCCTGGCGGGACAGCAGAAATCAGCCCCAGCATTTT.

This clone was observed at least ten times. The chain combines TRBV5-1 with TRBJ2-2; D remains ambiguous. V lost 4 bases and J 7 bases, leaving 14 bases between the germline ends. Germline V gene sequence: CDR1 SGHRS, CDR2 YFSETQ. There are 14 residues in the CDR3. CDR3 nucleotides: TGCGCCAGCAGCCCCTTTGGCGGTGGCGGGGAGCTGTTTTTT. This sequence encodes CASSPFGGGGELFF.

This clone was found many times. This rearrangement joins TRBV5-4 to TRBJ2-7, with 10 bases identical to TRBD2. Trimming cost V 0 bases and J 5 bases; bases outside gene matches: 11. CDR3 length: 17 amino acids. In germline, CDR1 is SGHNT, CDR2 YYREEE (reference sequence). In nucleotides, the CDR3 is TGTGCCAGCAGCTTGGCCTTGGAAGCGGGAGGGCCCAACGAGCAGTACTTC. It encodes CASSLALEAGGPNEQYF.

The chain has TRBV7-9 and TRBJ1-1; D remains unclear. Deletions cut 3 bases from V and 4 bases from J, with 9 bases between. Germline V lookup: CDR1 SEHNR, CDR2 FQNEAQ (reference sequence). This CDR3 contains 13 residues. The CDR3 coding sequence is TGTGCCAGCAGCTTGTATCAGAGCACTGAAGCTTTCTTT. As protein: CASSLYQSTEAFF.

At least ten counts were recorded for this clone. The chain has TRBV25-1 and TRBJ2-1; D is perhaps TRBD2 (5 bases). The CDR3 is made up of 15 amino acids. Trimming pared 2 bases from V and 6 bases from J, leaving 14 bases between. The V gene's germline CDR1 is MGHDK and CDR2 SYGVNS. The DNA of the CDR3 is TGTGCCAGCAGTGAAGAGGGTCCCCCTGTCAATGAGCAGTTCTTC. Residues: CASSEEGPPVNEQFF.

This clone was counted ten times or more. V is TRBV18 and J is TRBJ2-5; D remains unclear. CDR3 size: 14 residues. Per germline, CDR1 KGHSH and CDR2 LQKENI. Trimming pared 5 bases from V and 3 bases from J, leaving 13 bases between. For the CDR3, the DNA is TGTGCCAGCTCAGTCCTAGACAAGGAAGAGACCCAGTACTTC. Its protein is CASSVLDKEETQYF.